These 18 T cell receptor beta chains were sequenced from one sample in a study of control samples from healthy donors and cancer patients. Produced via immunoSEQ multiplex PCR; TCRdb's table is partial and in-frame only. The sample lists about 110,000 clones, 85% to 90% occurring once. Sequences were obtained from PBMCs. The origin of the receptors is a woman aged 60-70 years with lung cancer.

The chain combines TRBV6-2 or TRBV6-3 with TRBJ2-3; 10 bases map to TRBD2. CDR1 is MNHEY, CDR2 SVGEGT, per germline. CDR3 length: 17 residues. V lost 4 bases to trimming and J lost 0 bases; unmatched junction nucleotides: 7. The CDR3 reads CASSSGLAVPSTDTQYF. The CDR3 coding sequence is TGTGCCAGCAGTTCCGGACTAGCGGTCCCGAGCACAGATACGCAGTATTTT.

This clone has only a few counts. At one boundary the junction diverges from the germline segment, which might be a read error. J is TRBJ2-1 and V is TRBV5-1, with 12 bases fitting TRBD1. The germline V gene encodes CDR1 SGHRS and CDR2 YFSETQ. This CDR3 has 13 amino acids. CDR3 DNA: TGCGCCAGCAGTGCCCCTGGGACAGGGGGCAGTGTCTTC. The encoded protein is CASSAPGTGGSVF.

The rearrangement uses TRBV6-1 and TRBJ1-2; no firm D call. Germline CDR1 reads MNHNS; CDR2 reads SASEGT. The CDR3 covers 16 residues. V was pared by 2 bases and J by 0 bases, with 13 bases between. The CDR3 region has the DNA TGTGCCAGCAGTGAACCGGGGATTACGGCTAACTATGGCTACACCTTC. Its translation: CASSEPGITANYGYTF.

The gene calls are TRBV11-2 and TRBJ2-5; TRBD1 matches 7 bases. Per germline, CDR1 SGHAT and CDR2 FQNNGV. Trimming cost V 0 bases and J 5 bases; bases outside gene matches: 3. This CDR3 spans 14 amino acids. The CDR3 region has the DNA TGTGCCAGCAGCTTAGATAGAGGGGGCGAGACCCAGTACTTC. This translates into CASSLDRGGETQYF.

Points on this clone: One end of the junction is discordant with germline, which a read error may explain. The CDR3, as DNA: TGCGCCAGCAGCCCAACTACCCCAACTAGCAAAGATACGCAGTATTTT. This codes for CASSPTTPTSKDTQYF. The chain uses TRBV4-1 and TRBJ2-3; weak D call: TRBD2 (6 bases). The CDR3 runs to 16 residues. CDR1 MGHRA and CDR2 YSYEKL come from the germline V gene.

The rearrangement joins TRBV3-1 (or the pseudogene TRBV3-2) to TRBJ2-3, with a weak D call TRBD2 (7 bases). CDR1 and CDR2 from the germline V gene are LGHDT and YNNKEL (reference sequence). The germline V and J ends were trimmed by 3 bases and 4 bases, with 20 bases remaining between them. This CDR3 spans 17 amino acids. CDR3 nucleotides: TGTGCCAGCAGCCATTATGGCGGGGGCATCGGCGCAGATACGCAGTATTTT. Amino acids: CASSHYGGGIGADTQYF.

This rearrangement joins TRBV11-2 to TRBJ1-2; D possibly corresponds to TRBD1 (6 bases). Germline loops: CDR1 SGHAT, CDR2 FQNNGV. Trimming stripped 4 bases from V and 6 bases from J, with 15 bases between. The CDR3 runs to 14 residues. For the CDR3, the DNA is TGTGCCAGCAGCTCGTTTACAGGGAATGATGGCTACACCTTC. Amino acids: CASSSFTGNDGYTF.

J is TRBJ1-1 and V is TRBV3-1 (or the pseudogene TRBV3-2); 8 positions agree with TRBD1. Germline values: CDR1 LGHDT, CDR2 YNNKEL (reference sequence). The CDR3 runs to 18 residues. With 0 bases clipped from V and 0 bases from J, the junction kept 9 bases outside the gene matches. The CDR3 protein is CASSQDRPGQVLNTEAFF. The DNA for the CDR3 is TGTGCCAGCAGCCAAGATAGACCGGGACAGGTATTGAACACTGAAGCTTTCTTT.

The chain carries TRBV27 and TRBJ1-5; D not resolved. The CDR3 has 16 residues. The germline CDR1 and CDR2 sequences are MNHEY and SMNVEV (reference sequence). V was pared by 0 bases and J by 1 base, with 10 bases between. CDR3 sequence: CASSLSTSGSNQPQHF. In DNA, the CDR3 is TGTGCCAGCAGTTTATCCACGTCGGGGAGCAATCAGCCCCAGCATTTT.

J is TRBJ1-5 and V is TRBV2, with D perhaps TRBD1 (6 bases). The germline V and J ends were trimmed by 6 bases and 0 bases, with 15 bases remaining between them. CDR3 length: 16 amino acids. Germline V gene sequence: CDR1 SNHLY, CDR2 FYNNEI. The CDR3 nucleotides are TGTGCCAGCAGCGGGGGCAGAGCCCTTAGCAATCAGCCCCAGCATTTT. It encodes CASSGGRALSNQPQHF.

This chain joins TRBV19 and TRBJ1-2, with D possibly TRBD1 on 5 matching bases. The germline V and J ends were trimmed by 1 base and 4 bases, with 13 bases remaining between them. The CDR3 is 15 amino acids. Germline CDR1 LNHDA, CDR2 SQIVND (reference sequence). In nucleotides, the CDR3 is TGTGCCAGTAGTATAGGAGGGGCGAGGTCCTATGGCTACACCTTC. Protein product: CASSIGGARSYGYTF. Drawing the rest from reference TRBV19 and TRBJ1-2, the complete variable domain is DGGITQSPKYLFRKEGQNVTLSCEQNLNHDAMYWYRQDPGQGLRLIYYSQIVNDFQKGDIAEGYSVSREKKESFPLTVTSAQKNPTAFYLCASSIGGARSYGYTFGSGTRLTVV.

This clone was recorded only once. The chain carries TRBV9 and TRBJ1-3; possible D gene TRBD1, 5 bases. V was clipped by 0 bases and J by 4 bases, with 8 bases between them. CDR3 length: 14 residues. Germline CDR1 is SGDLS and CDR2 is YYNGEE. CDR3 sequence: CASSVEGAGNTIYF. CDR3 bases: TGTGCCAGCAGCGTAGAAGGGGCCGGAAACACCATATATTTT. Combining the CDR3 with reference TRBV9 and TRBJ1-3 gives the whole variable domain DSGVTQTPKHLITATGQRVTLRCSPRSGDLSVYWYQQSLDQGLQFLIQYYNGEERAKGNILERFSAQQFPDLHSELNLSSLELGDSALYFCASSVEGAGNTIYFGEGSWLTVV.

This clone was observed once. V is TRBV2 and J is TRBJ2-1, with D tentatively TRBD1 (5 bases). CDR1 is SNHLY and CDR2 is FYNNEI in the germline V gene. V gave up 6 bases and J gave up 6 bases, with 12 bases separating them. This CDR3 region has 13 residues. DNA of the CDR3: TGTGCCAGCAGACCTTTACAGGCCAATGAGCAGTTCTTC. It translates to CASRPLQANEQFF.

The V and J genes are TRBV5-1 and TRBJ2-1, with D perhaps matching TRBD1 (7 bases). CDR3 size: 16 residues. Trimming pared 4 bases from V and 0 bases from J, leaving 14 bases between. Per germline, CDR1 SGHRS and CDR2 YFSETQ. The DNA of the CDR3 is TGCGCCAGCAGCCCCGGACAGGAGGGCTCCTACAATGAGCAGTTCTTC. Translation: CASSPGQEGSYNEQFF.

The chain joins TRBV11-2 to TRBJ1-4, with D uncertain. Germline loops: CDR1 SGHAT, CDR2 FQNNGV. The V and J ends lost 1 base and 3 bases respectively, with 9 bases between them. This CDR3 is 15 amino acids long. The CDR3 loop reads CASSLGTVANEKLFF. The CDR3 DNA reads TGTGCCAGCAGCTTAGGTACAGTTGCTAATGAAAAACTGTTTTTT. The full variable domain, in which reference TRBV11-2 and TRBJ1-4 provide the parts outside the CDR3, is EAGVAQSPRYKIIEKRQSVAFWCNPISGHATLYWYQQILGQGPKLLIQFQNNGVVDDSQLPKDRFSAERLKGVDSTLKIQPAKLEDSAVYLCASSLGTVANEKLFFGSGTQLSVL.

The chain combines TRBV28 with TRBJ2-1, with TRBD2 matching 9 bases. The CDR3 consists of 15 residues. Per the germline V gene, CDR1 is MDHEN and CDR2 is SYDVKM. The J segment lost 3 bases and the V segment lost 6 bases, leaving 6 bases of the junction unmatched. The CDR3 coding sequence is TGTGCCAGCAGCCAGTTAGCGGGAGTCTACAATGAGCAGTTCTTC. It codes for CASSQLAGVYNEQFF.

The V gene is TRBV5-1, the J gene TRBJ1-1; 9 bases fit TRBD1. V shed 9 bases, J shed 0 bases, and the junction held 18 bases outside the gene matches. The germline V gene has CDR1 SGHRS and CDR2 YFSETQ. The CDR3 totals 18 residues. The CDR3 region is CAISQRGDRELMNTEAFF. DNA for the CDR3: TGCGCCATCTCCCAGAGGGGGGACAGGGAGCTCATGAACACTGAAGCTTTCTTT.

This chain uses TRBV27 with TRBJ2-1; TRBD1 matches 7 bases. The CDR3 has 15 residues. J was trimmed by 1 base and V by 6 bases; bases with no gene match: 6. The germline V gene encodes CDR1 MNHEY and CDR2 SMNVEV (reference sequence). CDR3 sequence (DNA): TGTGCCAGCAGGCCCGACAGGGTGTCCTACAATGAGCAGTTCTTC. Its protein product is CASRPDRVSYNEQFF.